The next 8 T cell receptor beta chains were all read from a single sample in a study of beta chain features in type 1 diabetes. General study results and limits: In every one of the four CD4+ subsets, TCRB CDR3s were moderately but significantly shorter in Type 1 diabetes patients.

Reverse transcribing all isolated RNA meant expressed TCRB transcripts were sequenced. Sequenced by immunoSEQ multiplex PCR; TCRdb stores in-frame clones only, minus some. The sample records under 300,000 clones, around 14% being singletons. These TCRs are of unknown antigen specificity. Sequences were obtained from naive CD4+ T cells from blood. The receptor set was obtained from a man younger than 40 with type 1 diabetes.

The chain carries TRBV28 and TRBJ2-5; possible D gene TRBD1, 5 bases. This CDR3 has 12 amino acids. Germline V gene sequence: CDR1 MDHEN, CDR2 SYDVKM. Trimming took 7 bases from V and 5 from J, leaving 11 bases between them. The CDR3 spells CASNERQETQYF. CDR3 nucleotides: TGTGCCAGCAACGAGAGACAGGAGACCCAGTACTTC.

V and J are TRBV18 and TRBJ1-2; tentative D call: TRBD1 (6 bases). This CDR3 contains 14 residues. Looked up from germline, CDR1 is KGHSH and CDR2 is LQKENI. With 2 bases removed from V and 3 bases from J, the gap between germline ends came to 10 bases. The CDR3 nucleotides read TGTGCCAGCTCACCAGAGGACAGCTACTATGGCTACACCTTC. This encodes CASSPEDSYYGYTF.

The rearrangement uses TRBV6-1 and TRBJ1-1; perhaps TRBD1 as D (5 bases). The CDR3 spans 14 residues. CDR1 and CDR2 from the germline V gene are MNHNS and SASEGT. Trimming left V 6 bases short and J 4 bases short, with 15 bases between. Here the CDR3 DNA reads TGTGCCAGCAGGGGTAGACAGATCGGCACTGAAGCTTTCTTT. It is translated as CASRGRQIGTEAFF.

The chain links TRBV29-1 to TRBJ1-2, with D tentatively TRBD1 (6 bases). V lost 6 bases and J 4 bases, leaving 12 bases between the germline ends. CDR1 SQVTM and CDR2 ANQGSEA come from the germline V gene. CDR3 length equals 12 residues. The CDR3 region has the DNA TGCAGCGTGCCCAGGGGATCCTATGGCTACACCTTC. Translation: CSVPRGSYGYTF.

The chain joins TRBV19 to TRBJ2-5; 9 positions agree with TRBD1. The junction had 9 bases not matched to a gene; V was cut back by 5 bases and J by 5 bases. CDR3 length equals 15 residues. Germline CDR1 and CDR2: LNHDA and SQIVND (reference sequence). The CDR3 nucleotides read TGTGCCAGTAGTGCCACACAGGGGGCCTCGGAGACCCAGTACTTC. Its translation is CASSATQGASETQYF.

This chain joins TRBV11-3 and TRBJ1-1; 7 positions match TRBD1. Germline CDR1 and CDR2: SGHNT and YENEEA. V shed 5 bases, J shed 6 bases, and the junction held 6 bases outside the gene matches. The CDR3 has 13 amino acids. The CDR3 sequence is CASSVRQGAEAFF. CDR3 nucleotide sequence: TGTGCCAGCAGCGTCCGACAGGGAGCTGAAGCTTTCTTT.

The rearrangement uses TRBV6-6 and TRBJ2-5, with TRBD1 matching over 9 bases. The CDR3 contains 13 residues. Germline CDR1 and CDR2: MNHNY and SVGAGI (reference sequence). V was clipped by 6 bases and J by 5 bases; unmatched bases: 4. In DNA, the CDR3 is TGTGCCAGCAGGGGACAGGGTACGGAGACCCAGTACTTC. Translating it yields CASRGQGTETQYF.

The V and J genes are TRBV6-4 and TRBJ2-3, with D perhaps TRBD2 (6 bases). The ends were cut back, 0 bases at V and 2 bases at J, with 18 bases in the middle. CDR3 length: 18 residues. CDR1 and CDR2 from the germline V gene are MRHNA and SNTAGT. The DNA for the CDR3 is TGTGCCAGCAGTGACTCGATGGTGGGGACTGGATTCACAGATACGCAGTATTTT. Translation: CASSDSMVGTGFTDTQYF.